These T cell receptor beta chains were read from a single sample in a study of CD8 T cells in ankylosing spondylitis. TCRdb analysed the 5' RACE reads with MiXCR anew, one entry per CDR3 protein. This sample has some 220,000 distinct CDR3 sequences; 8% to 10% occur once, and the top ten carry more than 4%. Sequencing was performed on blood, either unsorted or a sorted T cell fraction (not recorded which). The receptors originated from a female donor with ankylosing spondylitis or in good health (not recorded which). Each CDR3 is given with its conserved first and last residue. The order of the fields is clone size, CDR3 length, J gene, D gene, V gene, CDR3 protein, CDR3 DNA. D genes are given only for firm matches. Only some rows state a clone size, as once, few, many or a class for expanded clones.

>many|15|TRBJ2-5|TRBD2|TRBV10-3
CAIRREREDGETQYF
TGTGCCATCAGGAGGGAGCGGGAGGACGGAGAGACCCAGTACTTC
>many|13|TRBJ2-3|-|TRBV10-3
CAISARGQDTQYF
TGTGCCATCAGTGCAAGGGGCCAAGATACGCAGTATTTT
>many|15|TRBJ1-6|-|TRBV6-5
CASSYGLRNNSPLHF
TGTGCCAGCAGTTATGGCCTCAGGAACAATTCACCCCTCCACTTT
>many|14|TRBJ1-2|-|TRBV9
CASSVDGLEFGYTF
TGTGCCAGCAGCGTAGATGGGTTGGAATTTGGCTACACCTTC
>few|14|TRBJ2-3|-|TRBV20-1
CSAPQGLSTDTQYF
TGCAGTGCTCCGCAGGGGCTTAGCACAGATACGCAGTATTTT
>many|17|TRBJ2-1|TRBD2|TRBV6-2/TRBV6-3
CASSLGTSGIRVDEQFF
TGTGCCAGCAGTCTAGGGACTAGTGGGATTCGAGTGGATGAGCAGTTCTTC
>few|21|TRBJ1-5|-|TRBV6-2/TRBV6-3
CASSYSDSVTGRTYVGQPQHF
TGTGCCAGCAGTTACTCGGACTCCGTCACAGGGCGAACTTACGTGGGTCAGCCCCAGCATTTT
>many|16|TRBJ2-5|-|TRBV7-2
CASSLVPTALTETQYF
TGTGCCAGCAGCTTAGTGCCGACAGCCCTGACGGAGACCCAGTACTTC
>many|15|TRBJ2-2|TRBD2|TRBV20-1
CSARPSGRVNGELFF
TGCAGTGCTAGACCTAGCGGGAGGGTAAACGGGGAGCTGTTTTTT
>many|13|TRBJ2-7|-|TRBV5-1
CASSWDQPYEQYF
TGCGCCAGCAGCTGGGACCAGCCCTACGAGCAGTACTTC
>medium-sized|11|TRBJ1-1|-|TRBV6-5
CATVSNTEAFF
TGTGCCACTGTATCGAACACTGAAGCTTTCTTT
>many|15|TRBJ2-1|TRBD2|TRBV20-1
CSARALSGSRHEQFF
TGCAGTGCTAGGGCCCTTAGCGGGAGTAGGCATGAGCAGTTCTTC
>many|16|TRBJ1-2|-|TRBV28
CASSSPLGGSARGYTF
TGTGCCAGCAGTTCACCCTTGGGGGGGTCGGCTCGAGGCTACACCTTC
>many|16|TRBJ1-6|-|TRBV7-2
CASSLDGTRSNSPLHF
TGTGCCAGCAGCTTAGACGGGACACGGTCGAATTCACCCCTCCACTTT
>many|14|TRBJ2-7|-|TRBV20-1
CSARTGTTGYEQYF
TGCAGTGCTAGGACCGGGACCACAGGGTACGAGCAGTACTTC
>many|14|TRBJ2-2|-|TRBV5-1
CASSAKQITGELFF
TGCGCCAGCAGCGCCAAACAGATAACCGGGGAGCTGTTTTTT
>many|15|TRBJ2-7|TRBD1|TRBV6-2/TRBV6-3
CASSRNLGQGHEQYF
TGTGCCAGCAGCCGCAACCTGGGACAGGGTCACGAGCAGTACTTC
>-|16|TRBJ1-2|TRBD1|TRBV19
CASSIDPRGHIGGYTF
TGTGCCAGTAGTATAGATCCTAGGGGGCATATCGGCGGCTACACCTTC
>many|14|TRBJ2-5|-|TRBV6-1
CASLETPKTETQYF
TGTGCCAGCTTAGAGACACCGAAAACGGAGACCCAGTACTTC
>many|14|TRBJ1-4|-|TRBV5-1
CASSLGGTNEKLFF
TGCGCCAGCAGCTTGGGGGGAACTAATGAAAAACTGTTTTTT
>many|15|TRBJ1-2|-|TRBV4-3
CASSQDGRYWGGYTF
TGCGCCAGCAGCCAAGACGGGAGGTATTGGGGAGGCTACACCTTC
>many|13|TRBJ1-2|TRBD1|TRBV19
CATNRGTVYGYTF
TGTGCCACCAACAGGGGAACGGTCTATGGCTACACCTTC
>-|19|TRBJ1-2|TRBD1|TRBV3-1
CASCQDQRTGRGLGYGYTF
TGTGCCAGCTGCCAAGATCAAAGGACAGGGAGGGGTCTCGGCTATGGCTACACCTTC
>many|14|TRBJ1-1|-|TRBV6-2/TRBV6-3
CASRQGRAWTEAFF
TGTGCCAGCCGCCAGGGGAGGGCATGGACTGAAGCTTTCTTT
>many|10|TRBJ2-4|-|TRBV29-1
CSVMGNIQYF
TGCAGCGTTATGGGAAACATTCAGTACTTC
>many|11|TRBJ2-1|-|TRBV7-2
CASSPRYYLFF
TGTGCCAGCAGCCCCCGTTACTATCTATTCTTC
>-|15|TRBJ2-3|TRBD2|TRBV7-2
CASSVRRESTDTQYF
TGTGCCAGCAGCGTTCGGCGGGAGTCCACAGATACGCAGTATTTT
>many|15|TRBJ2-1|TRBD2|TRBV28
CASSVVAGSYNEQFF
TGTGCCAGCAGTGTCGTAGCGGGTTCCTACAATGAGCAGTTCTTC
>-|14|TRBJ2-1|-|TRBV9
CASSVESSYNEQFF
TGTGCCAGCAGCGTAGAGTCCTCCTACAATGAGCAGTTCTTC
>many|15|TRBJ2-1|-|TRBV2
CASSERPTMRAEQFF
TGTGCCAGCAGTGAAAGACCCACTATGAGGGCTGAGCAGTTCTTC
>-|16|TRBJ2-5|TRBD1|TRBV7-9
CARSPGDRANQETQYF
TGTGCCAGGAGCCCTGGAGACAGGGCCAACCAAGAGACCCAGTACTTC
>many|18|TRBJ2-2|TRBD2|TRBV2
CASSRSSGRGINTGELFF
TGTGCCAGCAGTAGGTCTAGCGGGAGGGGGATCAACACCGGGGAGCTGTTTTTT
>many|16|TRBJ2-5|TRBD2|TRBV20-1
CSASLAGGQIKETQYF
TGCAGTGCTAGCCTAGCGGGAGGTCAGATTAAAGAGACCCAGTACTTC
>many|13|TRBJ2-3|-|TRBV6-1
CASRDRSPDTQYF
TGTGCCAGCAGAGACAGGTCCCCAGATACGCAGTATTTT
>few|14|TRBJ2-7|TRBD1|TRBV20-1
CSAQFTGVTYEQYF
TGCAGTGCCCAATTTACAGGGGTAACCTACGAGCAGTACTTC
>many|13|TRBJ2-5|-|TRBV6-6
CAIGPLPGETQYF
TGTGCCATCGGGCCACTACCTGGAGAGACCCAGTACTTC
>many|12|TRBJ2-1|-|TRBV7-9
CASSWRRAEQFF
TGTGCCAGCAGCTGGCGCCGGGCTGAGCAGTTCTTC
>many|15|TRBJ2-1|TRBD2|TRBV3-1
CASSPTGLANNEQFF
TGTGCCAGCAGCCCGACGGGACTAGCGAACAATGAGCAGTTCTTC
>many|16|TRBJ1-5|-|TRBV15
CATSALALVGNQPQHF
TGTGCCACCAGCGCGCTGGCCTTAGTTGGCAATCAGCCCCAGCATTTT
>many|14|TRBJ2-5|-|TRBV7-7
CASSLRRGLGTQYF
TGTGCTAGCAGCTTACGGCGGGGATTGGGGACCCAGTACTTC
>many|16|TRBJ1-2|-|TRBV7-9
CASSFLGRQPLGGYTF
TGTGCCAGCAGCTTTTTAGGACGCCAACCCCTGGGGGGCTACACCTTC
>-|16|TRBJ2-1|-|TRBV7-2
CASSRRAGSSYNEQFF
TGTGCCAGCAGCCGACGGGCCGGATCCTCCTACAATGAGCAGTTCTTC
>many|12|TRBJ2-1|-|TRBV20-1
CSAMVVGDEQFF
TGCAGTGCTATGGTAGTGGGGGATGAGCAGTTCTTC
>many|13|TRBJ1-1|TRBD1|TRBV7-9
CASTPGQGPEAFF
TGTGCCAGCACCCCGGGACAGGGCCCTGAAGCTTTCTTT
>-|13|TRBJ2-5|-|TRBV7-2
CASSLQVQETQYF
TGTGCCAGCAGCCTGCAGGTCCAAGAGACCCAGTACTTC
>many|14|TRBJ2-1|-|TRBV20-1
CSASFGGAYNEQFF
TGCAGTGCTAGTTTCGGGGGAGCCTACAATGAGCAGTTCTTC
>many|14|TRBJ2-1|-|TRBV2
CASRVSTSYNEQFF
TGTGCCAGCAGGGTTAGTACCTCCTACAATGAGCAGTTCTTC
>many|13|TRBJ2-5|TRBD1|TRBV20-1
CSANRGLEETQYF
TGCAGTGCTAACAGGGGGCTAGAAGAGACCCAGTACTTC
>many|15|TRBJ1-5|-|TRBV7-8
CASSLVWGMNQPQHF
TGTGCCAGCAGCTTAGTGTGGGGGATGAATCAGCCCCAGCATTTT
>many|14|TRBJ2-5|-|TRBV6-5
CASSYSRAQETQYF
TGTGCCAGCAGTTACAGCAGGGCCCAAGAGACCCAGTACTTC
>many|12|TRBJ2-2|-|TRBV2
CASGLQTGELFF
TGTGCCAGCGGCCTACAAACCGGGGAGCTGTTTTTT
>many|15|TRBJ2-7|TRBD1|TRBV12-3/TRBV12-4
CASSLPGQGTYEQYF
TGTGCCAGCAGTTTACCGGGACAGGGGACCTACGAGCAGTACTTC
>many|16|TRBJ2-7|TRBD1|TRBV12-3/TRBV12-4
CASSHSRDSSSYEQYF
TGTGCCAGCAGTCATTCTCGGGACAGCAGCTCCTACGAGCAGTACTTC
>-|15|TRBJ2-1|TRBD2|TRBV7-3
CASSLRVAGVREQFF
TGTGCCAGCAGCTTAAGGGTAGCGGGAGTTCGTGAGCAGTTCTTC
>many|16|TRBJ1-2|-|TRBV27
CASSLSGAPTNYGYTF
TGTGCCAGCAGTTTATCAGGAGCCCCTACTAACTATGGCTACACCTTC
>many|14|TRBJ2-1|TRBD2|TRBV20-1
CSARSLPGGNEQFF
TGCAGTGCTAGGTCCCTCCCGGGGGGCAATGAGCAGTTCTTC
>many|14|TRBJ2-1|TRBD2|TRBV27
CASTKGLVGDEQFF
TGTGCCAGCACCAAGGGACTAGTTGGGGATGAGCAGTTCTTC
>few|13|TRBJ2-5|-|TRBV7-2
CASSFSPFETQYF
TGTGCCAGCAGCTTTAGCCCCTTCGAGACCCAGTACTTC
>-|16|TRBJ2-5|TRBD2|TRBV3-1
CASSLTSGSNQETQYF
TGTGCCAGCAGCCTCACTAGCGGGAGTAACCAAGAGACCCAGTACTTC